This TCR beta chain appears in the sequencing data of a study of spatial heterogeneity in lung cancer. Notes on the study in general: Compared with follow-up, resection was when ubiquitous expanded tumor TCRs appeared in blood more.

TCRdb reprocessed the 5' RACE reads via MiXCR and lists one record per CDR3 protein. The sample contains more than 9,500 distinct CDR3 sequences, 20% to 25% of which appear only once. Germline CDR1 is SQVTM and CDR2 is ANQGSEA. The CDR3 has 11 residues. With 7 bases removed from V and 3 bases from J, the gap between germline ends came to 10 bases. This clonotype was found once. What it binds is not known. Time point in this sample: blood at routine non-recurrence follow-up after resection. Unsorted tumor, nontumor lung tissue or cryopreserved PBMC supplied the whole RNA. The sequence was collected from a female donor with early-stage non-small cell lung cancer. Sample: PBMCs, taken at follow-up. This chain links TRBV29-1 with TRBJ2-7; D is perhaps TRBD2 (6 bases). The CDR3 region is CSGRVNYEQYF. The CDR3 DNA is TGCAGCGGGAGGGTCAACTACGAGCAGTACTTC.